The 18 T cell receptor beta chains reported below all come from one sample, sequenced in a study of T cell responses to AZD1222 COVID-19 vaccine. Profiled with immunoSEQ multiplex PCR; TCRdb holds only in-frame clones, not every one. The sample consists of 140,000 to 150,000 clones, approximately 90% of them appearing once. Source: peripheral blood, taken 28 days after the second AZD1222 dose. The source of these receptors is an adult who received the AZD1222 COVID-19 vaccine.

The V gene is TRBV27, the J gene TRBJ2-3, with a tentative D call TRBD2 (5 bases). V lost 7 bases to trimming and J lost 7 bases, with 21 bases between them. The CDR3 length is 15 residues. CDR1 and CDR2 from the germline V gene are MNHEY and SMNVEV (reference sequence). CDR3 DNA: TGTGCCAGCAAAACCCTACTAGGTGCTAGGTATACGCAGTATTTT. This sequence encodes CASKTLLGARYTQYF.

J is TRBJ1-2 and V is TRBV28; 7 nucleotides align to TRBD1. CDR3 length equals 13 residues. Germline-derived CDR1 and CDR2 are MDHEN and SYDVKM. Trimming removed 5 bases from V and 8 bases from J; junction bases left unmatched: 8. CDR3 sequence reads: CASSPHTGEGYTF. The CDR3 coding sequence is TGTGCCAGCAGTCCCCACACAGGGGAAGGCTACACCTTC.

The chain has TRBV6-4 and TRBJ2-3; perhaps TRBD1 as D (6 bases). V shed 3 bases and J shed 0 bases, with 10 bases lying between them. This CDR3 has 15 residues. Per germline, CDR1 MRHNA and CDR2 SNTAGT. Here the CDR3 DNA reads TGTGCCAGCAGTGAAGGACAGCTCAGCACAGATACGCAGTATTTT. As protein: CASSEGQLSTDTQYF.

The chain carries TRBV7-9 and TRBJ2-3; D call uncertain. The germline gives CDR1 SEHNR, CDR2 FQNEAQ (reference sequence). V lost 2 bases to trimming and J lost 6 bases, with 6 bases between them. CDR3 length: 12 amino acids. Here the CDR3 reads CASSLYRDTQYF. As DNA, the CDR3 is TGTGCCAGCAGCTTATACCGGGATACGCAGTATTTT.

This clone was detected only a few times. This sequence joins TRBV7-2 and TRBJ2-5; D gene ambiguous. Germline lookup yields CDR1 SGHTA and CDR2 FQGNSA. Trimming stripped 5 bases from V and 0 bases from J, with 10 bases between. The length of the CDR3 is 14 residues. The CDR3 sequence: CASSQGRYQETQYF. The CDR3 coding sequence is TGTGCCAGCAGCCAAGGACGGTACCAAGAGACCCAGTACTTC.

This clone has just one count. This chain uses TRBV18 with TRBJ2-7; D might be TRBD2 (6 bases). Germline CDR1 KGHSH, CDR2 LQKENI. This CDR3 is 14 amino acids long. V was shortened by 2 bases and J by 2 bases, with 10 bases between the two germline ends. CDR3 amino acids: CASSPNGLTYEQYF. The CDR3 DNA reads as TGTGCCAGCTCACCAAATGGACTAACCTACGAGCAGTACTTC.

The chain uses TRBV28 and TRBJ1-6; unclear D gene. This CDR3 spans 16 amino acids. The V end lost 3 bases, the J end lost 4 bases, and 13 bases lay between the germline ends. From germline, CDR1 is MDHEN and CDR2 SYDVKM. The CDR3 bases are TGTGCCAGCAGTTTTGTGCGGGATCCGTATAATTCACCCCTCCACTTT. The encoded protein is CASSFVRDPYNSPLHF.

The chain combines TRBV6-2 or TRBV6-3 with TRBJ1-1; D remains unclear. The germline V gene has CDR1 MNHEY and CDR2 SVGEGT. Between the trimmed V and J ends, which lost 6 bases and 2 bases, there was a span of 10 bases. The CDR3 spans 13 residues. DNA for the CDR3: TGTGCCAGCAGCCGCCCGGGAAACACTGAAGCTTTCTTT. Its translation is CASSRPGNTEAFF.

V and J are TRBV10-3 and TRBJ1-5; TRBD1 is a possible D gene (6 bases). Per germline, CDR1 ENHRY and CDR2 SYGVKD. The CDR3 covers 15 residues. The V end was cut by 6 bases, the J end by 4 bases, with 16 bases between. CDR3 bases: TGTGCCATCAGGAATAGGACAGATCCGAATCAGCCCCAGCATTTT. Translating it yields CAIRNRTDPNQPQHF.

This sequence joins TRBV6-2 or TRBV6-3 and TRBJ2-2, with D maybe TRBD2 (6 bases). V lost 0 bases, J lost 4 bases, and 12 bases lay in between. Germline V lookup: CDR1 MNHEY, CDR2 SVGEGT. The CDR3 is made up of 16 amino acids. As DNA, the CDR3 is TGTGCCAGCAGTTACTCGTCGGGAGTTGGCACCGGGGAGCTGTTTTTT. It encodes CASSYSSGVGTGELFF.

The J gene is TRBJ1-3, the V gene TRBV4-1, with no clear D. This CDR3 is 17 amino acids long. CDR1 and CDR2 from the germline V gene are MGHRA and YSYEKL. The V gene lost 3 bases and the J gene lost 2 bases, with 17 bases spanning the gap. DNA of the CDR3: TGCGCCAGCAGCCACTTTATACCACGGAGACCTGGAAACACCATATATTTT. Amino acids: CASSHFIPRRPGNTIYF.

The CDR3 coding sequence is TGTGCCACCAGTGATCCCGGGAGCGGGGACACTGAAGCTTTCTTT. It codes for CATSDPGSGDTEAFF. The genes are TRBV24-1 and TRBJ1-1; D gene unclear. CDR3 length equals 15 residues. Deletions cut 3 bases from V and 3 bases from J, with 13 bases between. The germline V gene encodes CDR1 KGHDR and CDR2 SFDVKD.

The gene calls are TRBV10-3 and TRBJ2-7; D is unclear. This CDR3 comprises 11 residues. The germline V gene has CDR1 ENHRY and CDR2 SYGVKD. The V gene lost 7 bases and the J gene lost 5 bases, with 9 bases spanning the gap. The CDR3 here is CAIKRTDEQYF. CDR3 bases: TGTGCCATCAAGAGAACCGACGAGCAGTACTTC.

This CDR3 is CASSHQGRAGNEQFF. The CDR3 DNA sequence: TGTGCCAGCAGCCACCAGGGTAGGGCTGGGAATGAGCAGTTCTTC. The chain is built from TRBV7-9 and TRBJ2-1; D perhaps matches TRBD1 (5 bases). Trimming took off 5 bases at V and 7 bases at J, with 18 bases between the two ends. There are 15 residues in the CDR3. Germline CDR1 is SEHNR and CDR2 is FQNEAQ (reference sequence).

The gene calls are TRBV29-1 and TRBJ2-5; D is perhaps TRBD1 (5 bases). The CDR3 contains 15 residues. V lost 4 bases, J lost 4 bases, and 19 bases lay in between. Looked up from germline, CDR1 is SQVTM and CDR2 is ANQGSEA. CDR3 in DNA: TGCAGCGTTGTTTCATGGGGCCCCTGGGGAGAGACCCAGTACTTC. It is translated as CSVVSWGPWGETQYF.

The rearrangement joins TRBV5-1 to TRBJ2-1; unclear D gene. Between the trimmed V and J ends, which lost 4 bases and 10 bases, there was a span of 18 bases. The CDR3 covers 14 residues. The germline gives CDR1 SGHRS, CDR2 YFSETQ. CDR3 DNA: TGCGCCAGCAGCCCCCAGGTTAGTAGTGTGGAGCAGTTCTTC. Protein: CASSPQVSSVEQFF.

The rearrangement uses TRBV5-1 and TRBJ1-4, with D possibly matching TRBD1 (5 bases). CDR1 is SGHRS and CDR2 is YFSETQ in the germline V gene. V shed 4 bases and J shed 0 bases, with 13 bases lying between them. This CDR3 is 16 amino acids long. The CDR3 DNA is TGCGCCAGCAGCCCCCCGGGGACCTCAACTAATGAAAAACTGTTTTTT. This sequence encodes CASSPPGTSTNEKLFF.

This chain links TRBV11-3 with TRBJ2-7; 8 positions agree with TRBD1. The CDR3 loop spans 15 amino acids. V lost 1 base to trimming and J lost 6 bases; unmatched junction nucleotides: 8. Germline assignment: CDR1 SGHNT and CDR2 YENEEA. The CDR3 DNA reads as TGTGCCAGCAGCTTAGCCTCCGACAGGGGCGGCGAGCAGTACTTC. It specifies CASSLASDRGGEQYF.